The 25 T cell receptor beta chains listed next were all sequenced from one sample in a study of T-cell reconstitution after alpha-beta-depleted transplantation in children (dated by TCRdb to 2016 to 2017). The treatment or condition label, as the study defines it: allogeneic hematopoietic cell transplantation with graft depleted of TCRalphabeta T cells and CD19 B cells. The library was built by means of PCR. TCRdb records Illumina HiSeq 2500 as the sequencer. To normalize quantification of the TCRbeta repertoire, the TCR libraries were built with molecular barcoding that relied on unique molecular identifiers. Starting from the raw public reads, TCRdb applied fastp trimming at Q25, assembled clones with MiXCR and retained in-frame beta chains. Duplicate CDR3 protein sequences are folded into a single record with the most common DNA and genes. The sample table shows 280,000 or so distinct CDR3 sequences, and about 9.9% are seen once. Jointly, the top ten make up less than 25% of the sample.

The starting material was peripheral blood, obtained 180 days after TCRalphabeta/CD19-depleted stem cell transplant. All receptors derive from a male patient aged 2 to 9 who had a stem cell transplant for chronic granulomatous disease, so the T cells may come from the graft donor.

This clonotype has a count of ten or more. The chain is built from TRBV5-1 and TRBJ2-1; D unclear. The CDR3 length is 13 residues. V was cut by 6 bases and J by 7 bases, with 14 bases left in between. Per germline, CDR1 SGHRS and CDR2 YFSETQ. Here the CDR3 reads CASTPNKGNEQFF. In DNA, the CDR3 is TGCGCCAGCACTCCTAACAAGGGAAATGAGCAGTTCTTC.

In this sample, this clonotype turned up many times. This sequence joins TRBV29-1 and TRBJ2-1; possibly TRBD1 or TRBD2 for D (5 bases each). In germline, CDR1 is SQVTM, CDR2 ANQGSEA. Trimming removed 6 bases from V and 7 bases from J, with 40 bases in between. This CDR3 region has 21 residues. The CDR3 region is CSVTPDYRGRPAGLFGNEQFF. DNA of the CDR3: TGCAGCGTAACTCCGGATTACCGGGGACGCCCGGCCGGGCTCTTCGGTAATGAGCAGTTCTTC.

The chain joins TRBV19 to TRBJ2-1, with D unresolved. This CDR3 is 14 amino acids long. Germline V CDR1 and CDR2: LNHDA, SQIVND (reference sequence). Deletions cut 1 base from V and 8 bases from J, with 12 bases between. CDR3 coding DNA: TGTGCCAGTAGTATAGGAAGTGGCGGCGATGAGCAGTTCTTC. Amino acid sequence: CASSIGSGGDEQFF.

On this clonotype: This may arise from a read error, as a much more abundant clone is one base away. V is TRBV2 and J is TRBJ2-1; 7 bases agree with TRBD2. Germline CDR1 and CDR2: SNHLY and FYNNEI. This CDR3 has 13 amino acids. CDR3 protein: CASGLAAFNEPFF. The CDR3 DNA reads as TGTGCCAGCGGTCTAGCGGCCTTCAATGAGCCGTTCTTC.

This clonotype was detected ten times or more. V and J are TRBV11-1 and TRBJ2-7; 8 bases are a match to TRBD2. The CDR3 length is 15 residues. With 6 bases clipped from V and 7 bases from J, the junction kept 14 bases outside the gene matches. The germline V gene encodes CDR1 SGHAT and CDR2 FQDESV (reference sequence). CDR3 coding DNA: TGTGCCAGCAGTTTGGGAGCGGGAGTCTGGGGAGAGCAGTACTTC. Its protein is CASSLGAGVWGEQYF.

V usage is TRBV3-1 and J usage is TRBJ2-3; D remains unclear. CDR1 is LGHDT and CDR2 is YNNKEL in the germline V gene (reference sequence). The V gene lost 4 bases and the J gene lost 11 bases, with 25 bases spanning the gap. This CDR3 contains 16 residues. CDR3 region: CASSRPPSWKEPMQYF. The CDR3 DNA is TGTGCCAGCAGCCGCCCGCCGAGTTGGAAAGAGCCCATGCAGTATTTT.

Ten or more counts support this clonotype. The rearrangement joins TRBV5-1 to TRBJ2-1; a possible D gene is TRBD1 (6 bases). In germline, CDR1 is SGHRS, CDR2 YFSETQ. V was clipped by 6 bases and J by 9 bases, with 10 bases between them. This CDR3 has 11 amino acids. The CDR3, as DNA: TGCGCCAGCAAAACAGGGCTTGAGCAGTTCTTC. Its translation: CASKTGLEQFF.

At least ten counts were recorded for this clonotype. The chain joins TRBV7-3 to TRBJ2-3; 12 bases are a match to TRBD2. V dropped 5 bases and J dropped 1; count of bases not matched to a gene: 4. Germline values: CDR1 SGHTA, CDR2 FQGTGA. The CDR3 contains 16 residues. The CDR3 sequence: CASSVLAGGRTDTQYF. The CDR3, as DNA: TGTGCCAGCAGCGTACTAGCGGGAGGACGCACAGATACGCAGTATTTT.

This clonotype appeared many times. The chain recombines TRBV12-3 or TRBV12-4 with TRBJ2-7, with D unclear. Trimming took 5 bases from V and 3 from J, leaving 5 bases between them. The CDR3 extends over 11 amino acids. The CDR3 sequence: CASSTYYEQYF. The CDR3 nucleotides are TGTGCCAGCAGTACCTACTACGAGCAGTACTTC.

The rearrangement uses TRBV18 and TRBJ2-5; no clear D. There are 13 residues in the CDR3. Deletions cut 1 base from V and 4 bases from J, with 7 bases between. Germline CDR1 KGHSH, CDR2 LQKENI. For the CDR3, the DNA is TGTGCCAGCTCACCACAACCCGGAGAGACCCAGTACTTC. Its protein is CASSPQPGETQYF.

This clonotype was seen more than once but under ten times. This sequence joins TRBV2 and TRBJ1-5, with D possibly TRBD1 on 5 matching bases. The V end was cut by 6 bases, the J end by 0 bases, with 12 bases between. Germline loops: CDR1 SNHLY, CDR2 FYNNEI. The CDR3 totals 15 residues. The chain's CDR3 is CASSGDSYSNQPQHF. The CDR3 DNA reads as TGTGCCAGCAGCGGGGACTCCTATAGCAATCAGCCCCAGCATTTT.

Many counts were recorded for this clonotype. CDR3 region: CASSLPQGSTDTQYF. CDR3 coding DNA: TGTGCCAGCAGCTTACCCCAGGGGAGCACAGATACGCAGTATTTT. The gene calls are TRBV7-2 and TRBJ2-3, with D tentatively TRBD1 (6 bases). V dropped 2 bases and J dropped 0 bases, with 9 bases sitting between them. Germline V gives CDR1 SGHTA, CDR2 FQGNSA. The CDR3 sequence is 15 residues long. Drawing the rest from reference TRBV7-2 and TRBJ2-3, the complete variable domain is GAGVSQSPSNKVTEKGKDVELRCDPISGHTALYWYRQSLGQGLEFLIYFQGNSAPDKSGLPSDRFSAERTGGSVSTLTIQRTQQEDSAVYLCASSLPQGSTDTQYFGPGTRLTVL.

The table lists this clonotype with many counts. The chain couples TRBV4-2 to TRBJ2-2; TRBD2 agrees at 14 bases. Trimming cost V 0 bases and J 7 bases; bases outside gene matches: 13. This CDR3 is built from 20 residues. The V gene's germline CDR1 is LGHNA and CDR2 YNFKEQ. The CDR3 spells CASSQDPGTSGRKRDGELFF. Written as DNA, the CDR3 is TGTGCCAGCAGCCAAGACCCCGGGACTAGCGGGAGAAAGAGGGACGGGGAGCTGTTTTTT.

The sample holds many counts of this clonotype. The chain employs TRBV5-1 and TRBJ1-5, with TRBD1 matching over 7 bases. This CDR3 comprises 15 residues. CDR1 and CDR2 (germline): SGHRS, YFSETQ. After removal of 2 bases from V and 6 bases from J, the junction contained 8 bases not matched to a gene. The CDR3 spells CASSLGPGGTQPQHF. The CDR3 region has the DNA TGCGCCAGCAGCTTAGGTCCAGGGGGGACTCAGCCCCAGCATTTT.

This clonotype was seen ten or more times. The gene calls are TRBV27 and TRBJ2-7; D is uncertain. Germline V CDR1 and CDR2: MNHEY, SMNVEV (reference sequence). V lost 3 bases and J 5 bases, leaving 14 bases between the germline ends. The CDR3 extends over 14 amino acids. CDR3 in DNA: TGTGCCAGCAGTTTTCGGAGCCAAGTAGACGAGCAGTACTTC. Translated, it gives CASSFRSQVDEQYF.

This clonotype was seen many times. V is TRBV3-1 and J is TRBJ1-2, with D unresolved. The V gene lost 4 bases and the J gene lost 2 bases, with 2 bases spanning the gap. Germline V gene data show CDR1 as LGHDT and CDR2 as YNNKEL (reference sequence). The CDR3 sequence is 11 residues long. The CDR3 spells CASSLNYGYTF. The DNA for the CDR3 is TGTGCCAGCAGCCTGAACTATGGCTACACCTTC.

This clonotype came up many times. The V call is TRBV4-2, the J call TRBJ2-7; perhaps TRBD1 as D (6 bases). There are 15 residues in the CDR3. V was cut by 0 bases and J by 3 bases, with 12 bases left in between. Germline assignment: CDR1 LGHNA and CDR2 YNFKEQ. DNA for the CDR3: TGTGCCAGCAGCCAAGAGTGGCAGGGGCGCTACGAGCAGTACTTC. It encodes CASSQEWQGRYEQYF.

This clonotype has only one observation. Relative to the germline gene, one junction end is altered; a read error may explain this. V is TRBV29-1 and J is TRBJ2-2; the D gene is possibly TRBD1 (6 bases). CDR1 and CDR2 from the germline V gene are SQVTM and ANQGSEA. CDR3 length: 17 amino acids. The CDR3 nucleotides are TGCGGCGTTGTGAGGCAGGCCAGGGGTATTAACACCGGGGAGCTGTTTTTT. Translating it yields CGVVRQARGINTGELFF.

At least ten counts were recorded for this clonotype. The rearrangement joins TRBV6-1 to TRBJ2-5, with TRBD1 as a possible D gene (6 bases). Per the germline V gene, CDR1 is MNHNS and CDR2 is SASEGT. This CDR3 is 14 amino acids long. V shed 6 bases and J shed 1 base, with 12 bases lying between them. The CDR3 DNA reads as TGTGCCAGCAGCCCGTACAGGGCCCAAGAGACCCAGTACTTC. This codes for CASSPYRAQETQYF.

This clonotype was counted many times. This chain connects TRBV4-3 to TRBJ2-3; TRBD2 matches 9 bases. CDR1 and CDR2 from the germline V gene are LGHNA and YSLEER. V lost 0 bases, J lost 6 bases, and 7 bases stayed unmatched. The CDR3 is 16 residues long. This chain's CDR3 is CASSQDGVAGVDTQYF. CDR3 nucleotide sequence: TGCGCCAGCAGCCAAGATGGGGTAGCGGGAGTGGATACGCAGTATTTT.

This clonotype came up a few times. The V call is TRBV4-2, the J call TRBJ2-1; a possible D gene is TRBD2 (6 bases). The CDR3 sequence is 13 residues long. V lost 1 base to trimming and J lost 9 bases, with 10 bases between them. Looked up from germline, CDR1 is LGHNA and CDR2 is YNFKEQ. CDR3 in DNA: TGTGCCAGCAGCCAAGCCCCGGGGGTTGAGCAGTTCTTC. It specifies CASSQAPGVEQFF.

In this sample, this clonotype turned up many times. The genes are TRBV4-1 and TRBJ1-2, with D possibly being TRBD1 (6 bases). The CDR3 has 17 residues. Germline assignment: CDR1 MGHRA and CDR2 YSYEKL. V shed 0 bases and J shed 4 bases, with 18 bases lying between them. CDR3 in DNA: TGCGCCAGCAGCCAAGATCTGTGGCAGGGGCAGGGCTATGGCTACACCTTC. This sequence encodes CASSQDLWQGQGYGYTF.

This clonotype was seen a handful of times. The chain couples TRBV3-1 to TRBJ2-1, with D possibly being TRBD2 (7 bases). Trimming shortened V by 3 bases and J by 7 bases, and 19 bases separated the two germline ends. Germline V gives CDR1 LGHDT, CDR2 YNNKEL (reference sequence). This CDR3 is 16 amino acids long. Written as DNA, the CDR3 is TGTGCCAGCAGCCACAGGGGAGGGGTGAAGGGGAATGAGCAGTTCTTC. As protein: CASSHRGGVKGNEQFF.

This clonotype was observed at least ten times. V and J are TRBV7-6 and TRBJ2-5, with 8 bases that match TRBD2. In germline, CDR1 is SGHVS, CDR2 FNYEAQ. J was trimmed by 5 bases and V by 5 bases; bases with no gene match: 13. This CDR3 region has 16 residues. The CDR3, as DNA: TGTGCCAGCAGCCCCTCAGCGAGCGGGAGACTCGAGACCCAGTACTTC. Its protein product is CASSPSASGRLETQYF.

J is TRBJ2-1 and V is TRBV4-2; 8 nucleotides line up with TRBD2. Losses at the gene ends were 4 bases for V and 10 bases for J; bases not matched to a gene: 6. Per germline, CDR1 LGHNA and CDR2 YNFKEQ. This CDR3 is 13 amino acids long. The CDR3 DNA reads as TGTGCCAGCAGCCCCGCGGGAGGAGGGGAGCAGTTCTTC. Encoded protein: CASSPAGGGEQFF.